This T cell receptor (beta chain) is from a study of T cells in Graves' hyperthyroidism and ophthalmopathy. Study summary: Peripheral blood samples were taken at initial diagnosis, prior to any treatment.

Clinical symptoms, serum thyroxine and TRAb, thyroid ultrasound and orbital computed tomography together formed the diagnostic basis. This clonotype was found a few times. This CDR3 spans 10 amino acids. Per the germline V gene, CDR1 is GTSNPN and CDR2 is SVGIG (reference sequence). Trimming at V came to 5 bases and at J to 13 bases, leaving 5 bases not matched to a gene. Amplified TCR beta CDR3 regions derived from RNA transcripts. The TCR CDR3 was amplified in a first-round RT-PCR using the HTBI primer set. TCRdb reanalysed the multiplex PCR reads using MiXCR and keeps one entry per CDR3 protein. The sample carries some 620,000 distinct CDR3 sequences, roughly 16% recorded once.

The sequence was obtained from a woman younger than 45 with Graves' hyperthyroidism. The specimen was blood. The V and J genes are TRBV30 and TRBJ1-2, with 9 bases fitting TRBD1. The CDR3 protein is CAWHRGHSTF. The DNA of the CDR3 is TGTGCCTGGCACAGGGGGCACAGCACCTTC.